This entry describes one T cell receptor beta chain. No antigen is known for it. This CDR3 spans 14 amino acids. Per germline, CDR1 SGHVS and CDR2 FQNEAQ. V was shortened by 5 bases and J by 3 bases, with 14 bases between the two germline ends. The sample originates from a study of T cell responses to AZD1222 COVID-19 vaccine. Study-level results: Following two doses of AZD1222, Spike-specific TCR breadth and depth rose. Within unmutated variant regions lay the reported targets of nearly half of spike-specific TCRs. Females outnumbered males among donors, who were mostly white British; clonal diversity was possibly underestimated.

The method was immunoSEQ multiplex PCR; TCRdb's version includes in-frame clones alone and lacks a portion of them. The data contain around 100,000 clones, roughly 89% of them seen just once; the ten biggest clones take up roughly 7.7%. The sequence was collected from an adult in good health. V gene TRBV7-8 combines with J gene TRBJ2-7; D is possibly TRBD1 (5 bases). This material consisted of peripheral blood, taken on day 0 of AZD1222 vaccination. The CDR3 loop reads CASSETEQDYEQYF. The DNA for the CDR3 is TGTGCCAGCAGCGAGACCGAACAGGACTACGAGCAGTACTTC.